This TCR beta chain came from a study of regulatory T cells in long-lasting Graves disease. Findings and limits, study-wide: Lower TCR diversity was seen in persistent Graves' patients than in newly diagnosed ones.

This clonotype was counted many times. Antigen: not known. CDR3-region Arm-PCR and iRepertoire HTBI primers produced the TCR beta libraries. TCRdb recomputed calls from the multiplex PCR reads with MiXCR, one row per CDR3 protein. The sample carries about 440,000 distinct CDR3 sequences, over 15% recorded once. Between the trimmed V and J ends, which lost 3 bases and 3 bases, there was a span of 11 bases. Germline CDR1 DFQATT, CDR2 SNEGSKA (reference sequence). The CDR3 is 13 residues long. Described time point: newly diagnosed GD, antithyroid drugs for less than 3 months. PBMC-derived RNA was used for the TCR library. An endocrinology department in Xi'an, China, recruited the patients. The same sample was also studied in work on T cells in Graves' hyperthyroidism and ophthalmopathy. That report adds: Together with thyroid ultrasound, orbital computed tomography, serum thyroxine and TRAb, clinical symptoms were used for diagnoses. Ophthalmopathy and stable hyperthyroidism were told apart by a 13 V-J model.

The sequences come from peripheral blood mononuclear cells (PBMCs), collected at new diagnosis, from a patient treated with antithyroid drugs. This sequence originates from a woman aged 30 to 39 with Graves disease. The J gene is TRBJ1-1, the V gene TRBV20-1, with TRBD1 as a possible D gene (5 bases). The CDR3 region is CSARAGSDTEAFF. The CDR3 region has the DNA TGCAGTGCTAGGGCAGGGTCGGACACTGAAGCTTTCTTT.